This T cell receptor (beta chain) is drawn from a study of vaccination and CD4 T cells after COVID-19. This clonotype was recorded once. Its antigen is not identified. Time point noted: late sampling 161 to 241 days after vaccination in three convalescent patients. Treatment indicated: approximately 9-day PBMC culture with coronavirus spike peptide pools or control peptides (ViraFEST assay). Culture of some 1.9 million PBMCs per well took place with approximately 10 IU/ml IL-2 and 9 to 10 ug/ml peptide pools. Trimming cost V 0 bases and J 8 bases; bases outside gene matches: 11. The germline V gene encodes CDR1 MNHEY and CDR2 SVGAGI. The CDR3 contains 18 residues. Cultured CD4+ T cell DNA underwent sequencing with the Oncomine TCR Beta short-read assay. Using its own MiXCR run on the PCR reads, TCRdb lists one record per CDR3 protein. This sample yields about 16,000 distinct CDR3 sequences, of which roughly half are seen a single time; about a sixth belongs to the top ten.

J is TRBJ2-6 and V is TRBV6-5; 9 nucleotides agree with TRBD2. The sequenced sample was CD4+ T cells from blood, cultured in vitro, obtained about 7 months after SARS-CoV-2 vaccination. The clonotype was recovered from a human donor who had recovered from COVID-19. CDR3 in DNA: TGTGCCAGCAGTTACTCCGGTTGGTTAGCGGGAGAGTCCAACGTCCTGACTTTC. It codes for CASSYSGWLAGESNVLTF.